Sequencing of this T cell receptor beta chain was carried out in a study of CD8 T cells in ankylosing spondylitis. V was trimmed by 3 bases and J by 5 bases, leaving 11 bases between them. CDR1 is MDHEN and CDR2 is SYDVKM in the germline V gene. The CDR3 sequence is 13 residues long. This clonotype was detected many times. Antigen: not known. The TCR beta libraries were generated through quantitative 5'-RACE incorporating molecular barcodes. TCRdb reprocessed the 5' RACE reads with MiXCR, giving one entry per CDR3 protein. The sample lists some 240,000 distinct CDR3 sequences; 7.3% were seen once. General study points: Disease-linked clones bore a CD8+ phenotype and were relatively rare in peripheral blood. Enrichment of disease-linked clones was reportedly significant in matched ankylosing spondylitis synovial fluid. Before this, some motif variants had been reported in reactive arthritis synovial fluid and blood. Seemingly characteristic of ankylosing spondylitis blood was a TCR beta motif consisting of several highly homologous variants.

Sequencing used blood, either unsorted or a sorted T cell fraction (not recorded which). The genes are TRBV28 and TRBJ2-7, with D possibly TRBD1 on 5 matching bases. The source is a male donor with ankylosing spondylitis. CDR3 sequence reads: CASSFLVRDEQYF. As DNA, the CDR3 is TGTGCCAGCAGTTTTCTGGTCAGGGACGAGCAGTACTTC.